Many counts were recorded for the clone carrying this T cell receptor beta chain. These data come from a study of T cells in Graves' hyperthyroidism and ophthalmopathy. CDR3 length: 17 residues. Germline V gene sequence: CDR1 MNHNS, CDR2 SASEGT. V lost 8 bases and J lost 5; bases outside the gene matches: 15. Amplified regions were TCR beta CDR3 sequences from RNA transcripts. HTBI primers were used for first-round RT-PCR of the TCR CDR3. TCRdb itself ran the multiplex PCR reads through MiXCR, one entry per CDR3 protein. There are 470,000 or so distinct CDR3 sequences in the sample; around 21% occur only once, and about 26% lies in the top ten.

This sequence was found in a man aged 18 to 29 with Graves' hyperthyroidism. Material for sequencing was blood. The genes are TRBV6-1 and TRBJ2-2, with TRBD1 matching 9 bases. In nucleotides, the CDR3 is TGTGCCAGCGGCCGGGACAGGGATTCTCCGGGGACCGGGGAGCTGTTTTTT. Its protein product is CASGRDRDSPGTGELFF.